Presented here are 21 T cell receptor beta chains from one specimen sequenced in a study of blood T cell repertoires in COVID-19. Only in-frame clones appear in the TCRdb table, and some are missing; sequencing was by immunoSEQ multiplex PCR. The top ten clones hold over 1.2% of a sample with 200,000 to 250,000 clones, around 84% of them seen once. Sequencing used peripheral blood. Receptors originate from a middle-aged woman who had recovered from COVID-19.

The chain joins TRBV6-6 to TRBJ2-5; 14 positions agree with TRBD2. The CDR3 contains 14 residues. Germline loops: CDR1 MNHNY, CDR2 SVGAGI (reference sequence). V gave up 5 bases and J gave up 4 bases; unmatched junction bases: 0. The CDR3 reads CASSGTSGGETQYF. CDR3 in DNA: TGTGCCAGCAGTGGGACTAGCGGGGGAGAGACCCAGTACTTC.

This clone is a singleton in its sample. CDR3: CASSSSGTGDGWAQYF. In nucleotides, the CDR3 is TGTGCCAGCAGTTCTTCCGGGACAGGGGATGGGTGGGCGCAGTATTTT. The chain uses TRBV28 and TRBJ2-3; 10 bases match TRBD1. V gave up 4 bases and J gave up 10 bases; unmatched junction bases: 14. The germline V gene encodes CDR1 MDHEN and CDR2 SYDVKM. The CDR3 sequence is 16 residues long. Together with reference TRBV28 and TRBJ2-3, the CDR3 gives the full variable domain: DVKVTQSSRYLVKRTGEKVFLECVQDMDHENMFWYRQDPGLGLRLIYFSYDVKMKEKGDIPEGYSVSREKKERFSLILESASTNQTSMYLCASSSSGTGDGWAQYFGPGTRLTVL.

J is TRBJ2-7 and V is TRBV10-3, with 9 positions matching TRBD2. The CDR3 runs to 16 residues. Germline assignment: CDR1 ENHRY and CDR2 SYGVKD. V shed 0 bases, J shed 1 base, and the junction held 4 bases outside the gene matches. CDR3 DNA sequence: TGTGCCATCAGTGAGTCCGGGCGGGGGGGATCCTACGAGCAGTACTTC. Its protein is CAISESGRGGSYEQYF.

The chain links TRBV5-1 to TRBJ2-3; D might be TRBD2 (6 bases). Trimming left V 4 bases short and J 6 bases short, with 15 bases between. CDR3 size: 14 residues. Germline values: CDR1 SGHRS, CDR2 YFSETQ. The CDR3 DNA reads TGCGCCAGCAGCCCAGCCGGGACTTCTGATACGCAGTATTTT. It is translated as CASSPAGTSDTQYF. The complete variable domain, with remaining parts taken from reference TRBV5-1 and TRBJ2-3, reads KAGVTQTPRYLIKTRGQQVTLSCSPISGHRSVSWYQQTPGQGLQFLFEYFSETQRNKGNFPGRFSGRQFSNSRSEMNVSTLELGDSALYLCASSPAGTSDTQYFGPGTRLTVL.

This clone has just one count. The junction differs from germline at one of its ends, possibly a read error. The CDR3 loop reads CASSLEGLAGGNNEQFF. The CDR3 DNA follows: TGTGCTAGCAGCTTAGAAGGACTAGCGGGGGGGAACAATGAGCAGTTCTTC. The chain couples TRBV7-7 to TRBJ2-1, with 15 bases identical to TRBD2. This CDR3 comprises 17 residues. CDR1 SSHAT and CDR2 FNYEAQ come from the germline V gene (reference sequence).

V usage is TRBV7-8 and J usage is TRBJ1-2; TRBD1 is a possible D gene (6 bases). V was shortened by 5 bases and J by 5 bases, with 12 bases between the two germline ends. Germline CDR1 reads SGHVS; CDR2 reads FQNEAQ. CDR3 length: 13 residues. In DNA form, the CDR3 reads TGTGCCAGCAGCCCGGTGACAGGTTATGGCTACACCTTC. Its protein product is CASSPVTGYGYTF.

The chain has TRBV21-1 and TRBJ1-6; whether TRBD1, the table's D call, matches the DNA was not checked. TRBV21-1 is a pseudogene. CDR3 size: 21 residues. This chain's CDR3 is CASKGSSDPGQGVLVFSPLHF. The CDR3 DNA is TGTGCCAGCAAAGGTTCAAGCGATCCGGGACAGGGAGTTTTAGTGTTTTCACCCCTCCACTTT.

V is TRBV5-4 and J is TRBJ2-1, with a possible D match to TRBD1 (6 bases). The germline gives CDR1 SGHNT, CDR2 YYREEE (reference sequence). V was trimmed by 0 bases and J by 0 bases, leaving 10 bases between them. CDR3 length equals 16 residues. CDR3 bases: TGTGCCAGCAGCTTGGGTACAGGGAGCTCCTACAATGAGCAGTTCTTC. This gives the protein CASSLGTGSSYNEQFF.

CDR3 nucleotides: TGTGCCAGCATGCTTAGTTTAGAGACCCAGTACTTC. This sequence encodes CASMLSLETQYF. This sequence joins TRBV7-2 and TRBJ2-5; D gene unclear. The germline CDR1 and CDR2 sequences are SGHTA and FQGNSA. The ends were cut back, 7 bases at V and 4 bases at J, with 10 bases in the middle. The CDR3 contains 12 residues.

The chain links TRBV6-5 to TRBJ2-7, with TRBD1 matching 9 bases. The CDR3 runs 14 residues. V shed 6 bases and J 6 bases; nucleotides not matched to a gene: 9. Germline CDR1 MNHEY, CDR2 SVGAGI. Here the CDR3 reads CASRTSGTGLEQYF. As DNA, the CDR3 is TGTGCCAGCAGAACATCCGGGACAGGGCTCGAGCAGTACTTC.

This clone was seen only once. The chain has TRBV7-2 and TRBJ2-3; 7 bases fit TRBD2. The junction had 5 bases not matched to a gene; V was cut back by 7 bases and J by 4 bases. The CDR3 extends over 13 amino acids. The germline gives CDR1 SGHTA, CDR2 FQGNSA. The CDR3 is CASMWGGSDTQYF. As DNA, the CDR3 is TGTGCCAGCATGTGGGGGGGGTCAGATACGCAGTATTTT.

This clone was observed a few times. The chain carries TRBV19 and TRBJ2-5, with 10 positions matching TRBD2. Trimming took 4 bases from V and 5 from J; bases not matched to a gene: 10. The CDR3 loop spans 16 amino acids. Germline V gene data show CDR1 as LNHDA and CDR2 as SQIVND (reference sequence). The CDR3 nucleotides are TGTGCCAGTAGTAACAGAGCGGGGGGGTCGTTTGAGACCCAGTACTTC. It translates to CASSNRAGGSFETQYF.

In its sample, this clone was seen many times. The V gene is TRBV28, the J gene TRBJ2-2; 8 bases are shared with TRBD1. This CDR3 region has 15 residues. Germline V lookup: CDR1 MDHEN, CDR2 SYDVKM. Losses at the gene ends were 5 bases for V and 5 bases for J; bases not matched to a gene: 7. The CDR3 DNA sequence: TGTGCCAGCAGTGTGGACAGGGTAGGGACCGGGGAGCTGTTTTTT. Residues: CASSVDRVGTGELFF.

This rearrangement joins TRBV24-1 to TRBJ2-1, with 7 bases matching TRBD2. Per the germline V gene, CDR1 is KGHDR and CDR2 is SFDVKD. The junction had 6 bases not matched to a gene; V was cut back by 3 bases and J by 8 bases. This CDR3 is built from 14 residues. Here the CDR3 reads CATSDPTSSDEQFF. The CDR3 nucleotides are TGTGCCACCAGTGATCCGACTAGCAGCGATGAGCAGTTCTTC.

V gene TRBV30 combines with J gene TRBJ2-3, with D possibly TRBD1 on 5 matching bases. This CDR3 is built from 14 residues. In germline, CDR1 is GTSNPN, CDR2 SVGIG (reference sequence). Trimming removed 2 bases from V and 0 bases from J, with 9 bases in between. CDR3 loop: CAWSTDSSTDTQYF. The CDR3 coding sequence is TGTGCCTGGAGTACCGACAGTAGCACAGATACGCAGTATTTT.

The chain employs TRBV19 and TRBJ2-2; 10 bases fit TRBD1. CDR1 LNHDA and CDR2 SQIVND come from the germline V gene (reference sequence). The V segment lost 8 bases and the J segment 7 bases; nucleotides outside the gene matches: 1. This CDR3 contains 12 residues. CDR3 nucleotides: TGTGCCAGTGGACAGGGGGTCGGGGAGCTGTTTTTT. This encodes CASGQGVGELFF.

The chain links TRBV6-2 or TRBV6-3 to TRBJ2-3; D ambiguous. V lost 5 bases and J lost 0, with 12 bases in between. CDR1 is MNHEY and CDR2 is SVGEGT in the germline V gene. The CDR3 extends over 15 amino acids. The CDR3 is CASSHSWFSTDTQYF. The CDR3 nucleotides are TGTGCCAGCAGTCATAGTTGGTTCAGCACAGATACGCAGTATTTT.

In its sample, this clone was seen once. The gene calls are TRBV9 and TRBJ2-1; 10 nucleotides line up with TRBD2. Trimming cost V 0 bases and J 10 bases; bases outside gene matches: 7. The CDR3 contains 15 residues. The V gene's germline CDR1 is SGDLS and CDR2 YYNGEE. The CDR3 loop reads CASSVDVAGGREQFF. The CDR3 DNA is TGTGCCAGCAGCGTAGATGTAGCGGGGGGTAGAGAGCAGTTCTTC. The variable domain in full, with the rest retrieved from reference TRBV9 and TRBJ2-1, is DSGVTQTPKHLITATGQRVTLRCSPRSGDLSVYWYQQSLDQGLQFLIQYYNGEERAKGNILERFSAQQFPDLHSELNLSSLELGDSALYFCASSVDVAGGREQFFGPGTRLTVL.

This sequence joins TRBV19 and TRBJ2-2; TRBD2 aligns across 11 bases. The CDR3 contains 18 residues. V was pared by 5 bases and J by 2 bases, with 10 bases of the junction left unmatched. CDR1 LNHDA and CDR2 SQIVND come from the germline V gene (reference sequence). CDR3 residues: CASSRILTSGGNTGELFF. CDR3 nucleotides: TGTGCCAGTAGTCGTATCCTCACTAGCGGGGGTAACACCGGGGAGCTGTTTTTT.

This chain connects TRBV6-5 to TRBJ1-3; 7 bases match TRBD1. The CDR3 extends over 15 amino acids. The germline V gene has CDR1 MNHEY and CDR2 SVGAGI. V lost 5 bases and J lost 0; bases outside the gene matches: 4. CDR3 sequence: CASSLTGDSGNTIYF. CDR3 nucleotides: TGTGCCAGCAGTCTAACAGGGGACTCTGGAAACACCATATATTTT.

This CDR3 reads CASSPDRGYEQYF. The CDR3 nucleotides are TGTGCCAGCAGTCCCGACAGGGGTTACGAGCAGTACTTC. The rearrangement links TRBV27 to TRBJ2-7; 8 bases agree with TRBD1. Trimming took 5 bases from V and 4 from J; bases not matched to a gene: 4. The V gene's germline CDR1 is MNHEY and CDR2 SMNVEV (reference sequence). This CDR3 is 13 amino acids long.